Below, 27 T cell receptor beta chains from the same sample are listed, as sequenced in a study of T cells in pancreatic ductal adenocarcinoma. This table comes from immunoSEQ multiplex PCR, and its TCRdb copy is limited to in-frame clones, with some not included. There are some 16,000 clones in the sample; more than 75% occur only once, and 16% lies in the top ten. Selected pancreatic ductal adenocarcinoma patients had undergone surgery without neoadjuvant therapy. The specimen was PBMCs. The receptors were sampled from a human donor with pancreatic ductal adenocarcinoma.

The chain uses TRBV27 and TRBJ1-2, with 9 bases lining up with TRBD1. CDR3 length: 15 residues. The germline CDR1 and CDR2 sequences are MNHEY and SMNVEV (reference sequence). J was trimmed by 5 bases and V by 5 bases; bases with no gene match: 9. The CDR3 loop reads CASSTLGQGLYGYTF. Here the CDR3 DNA reads TGTGCCAGCAGTACCCTGGGACAGGGCTTGTATGGCTACACCTTC.

The chain employs TRBV5-6 and TRBJ1-5; tentatively, D is TRBD1 (6 bases). The CDR3 has 14 amino acids. Germline V gene sequence: CDR1 SGHDT, CDR2 YYEEEE. Trimming pared 5 bases from V and 9 bases from J, leaving 18 bases between. CDR3 coding DNA: TGTGCCAGCAGTTCCGCGGGGGGGCTCCGGCCCCAGCATTTT. Protein product: CASSSAGGLRPQHF.

The J gene is TRBJ1-1, the V gene TRBV11-2; possibly TRBD1 for D (5 bases). Trimming removed 5 bases from V and 0 bases from J, with 19 bases in between. The CDR3 consists of 17 residues. CDR1 is SGHAT, CDR2 FQNNGV, per germline. The DNA for the CDR3 is TGTGCCAGCAGCCCCCACTGGGCCAGGGTATTGAACACTGAAGCTTTCTTT. This sequence encodes CASSPHWARVLNTEAFF.

A few counts support this clone. The J gene is TRBJ1-5, the V gene TRBV27, with 7 bases fitting TRBD1. There are 14 residues in the CDR3. Germline V gene sequence: CDR1 MNHEY, CDR2 SMNVEV (reference sequence). V lost 8 bases, J lost 1 base, and 5 bases stayed unmatched. The CDR3 is CASRDSLSNQPQHF. In DNA, the CDR3 is TGTGCCAGCCGGGACAGCTTGAGCAATCAGCCCCAGCATTTT.

This chain connects TRBV4-3 to TRBJ2-7; a possible D gene is TRBD1 (6 bases). Trimming left V 0 bases short and J 3 bases short, with 15 bases between. Germline CDR1 reads LGHNA; CDR2 reads YSLEER. The CDR3 covers 16 residues. The CDR3: CASSQDGQGSYYEQYF. The CDR3 DNA is TGCGCCAGCAGCCAAGATGGGCAGGGGTCTTACTACGAGCAGTACTTC.

This chain uses TRBV27 with TRBJ1-4; maybe TRBD1 (6 bases). This CDR3 region has 14 residues. Trimming removed 0 bases from V and 13 bases from J, with 15 bases in between. Germline CDR1 MNHEY, CDR2 SMNVEV (reference sequence). CDR3 protein: CASSLSWGTLRLFF. The CDR3 DNA is TGTGCCAGCAGTTTATCATGGGGGACATTACGACTGTTTTTT. The variable domain in full, completed from reference TRBV27 and TRBJ1-4, reads EAQVTQNPRYLITVTGKKLTVTCSQNMNHEYMSWYRQDPGLGLRQIYYSMNVEVTDKGDVPEGYKVSRKEKRNFPLILESPSPNQTSLYFCASSLSWGTLRLFFGSGTQLSVL.

The rearrangement links TRBV12-5 to TRBJ2-2; TRBD2 aligns across 12 bases. Trimming cost V 2 bases and J 10 bases; bases outside gene matches: 11. This CDR3 region has 17 residues. Per germline, CDR1 LGHNT and CDR2 FRNRAP. The CDR3 coding sequence is TGTGCTAGTGGTTTGATCTCACTAGCGGGAGGTTACTTGGAGCTGTTTTTT. Translation gives CASGLISLAGGYLELFF. Supplemented by reference TRBV12-5 and TRBJ2-2, the full variable domain reads DARVTQTPRHKVTEMGQEVTMRCQPILGHNTVFWYRQTMMQGLELLAYFRNRAPLDDSGMPKDRFSAEMPDATLATLKIQPSEPRDSAVYFCASGLISLAGGYLELFFGEGSRLTVL.

The V and J genes are TRBV15 and TRBJ2-7, with a tentative D call TRBD2 (7 bases). The ends were cut back, 0 bases at V and 2 bases at J, with 20 bases in the middle. This CDR3 has 18 residues. Germline V gene lookup returns CDR1 LNHNV and CDR2 YYDKDF (reference sequence). The CDR3 is CATSREPPAGAQTYEQYF. The CDR3 nucleotides are TGTGCCACCAGCAGAGAACCCCCCGCGGGGGCTCAAACCTACGAGCAGTACTTC.

Concerning this clone itself: An end of the junction does not agree with germline; a read error may underlie this. The genes are TRBV5-4 and TRBJ2-7, with TRBD2 matching over 8 bases. CDR1 and CDR2 from the germline V gene are SGHNT and YYREEE (reference sequence). The CDR3 length is 12 residues. The DNA for the CDR3 is TGTGCCAGCAGCTTGGGGCCTAGCGGGCTCCTCTTC. This gives the protein CASSLGPSGLLF.

V usage is TRBV9 and J usage is TRBJ1-1; TRBD1 matches at 9 bases. Germline CDR1 reads SGDLS; CDR2 reads YYNGEE. Trimming cost V 4 bases and J 0 bases; bases outside gene matches: 7. The CDR3 spans 16 residues. The chain's CDR3 is CASSPGQGIMNTEAFF. In DNA form, the CDR3 reads TGTGCCAGCAGCCCGGGACAGGGTATAATGAACACTGAAGCTTTCTTT.

The V and J genes are TRBV4-3 and TRBJ1-6; 7 bases agree with TRBD1. V lost 1 base to trimming and J lost 7 bases; unmatched junction nucleotides: 7. This CDR3 spans 16 amino acids. Germline V gene data show CDR1 as LGHNA and CDR2 as YSLEER. CDR3 sequence: CASSQATGVGNSPLHF. The CDR3 bases are TGCGCCAGCAGCCAAGCCACAGGGGTCGGGAATTCACCCCTCCACTTT.

The chain recombines TRBV10-3 with TRBJ1-3; unclear D gene. Looked up from germline, CDR1 is ENHRY and CDR2 is SYGVKD. The CDR3 is 17 amino acids. The V end was cut by 6 bases, the J end by 0 bases, with 18 bases between. Here the CDR3 DNA reads TGTGCCATCAGAAAAGAGGGTGGGATAAACTCTGGAAACACCATATATTTT. Its protein product is CAIRKEGGINSGNTIYF.

This chain links TRBV5-1 with TRBJ2-7; D gene unclear. The V gene lost 0 bases and the J gene lost 4 bases, with 20 bases spanning the gap. The CDR3 runs 17 residues. The V gene's germline CDR1 is SGHRS and CDR2 YFSETQ. The CDR3 region has the DNA TGCGCCAGCAGCTTGGCCGCGATCTTGGGCAGCCAATACGAGCAGTACTTC. Its translation: CASSLAAILGSQYEQYF. The full variable domain, its missing parts supplied by reference TRBV5-1 and TRBJ2-7, is KAGVTQTPRYLIKTRGQQVTLSCSPISGHRSVSWYQQTPGQGLQFLFEYFSETQRNKGNFPGRFSGRQFSNSRSEMNVSTLELGDSALYLCASSLAAILGSQYEQYFGPGTRLTVT.

The chain uses TRBV7-2 and TRBJ2-1; D is perhaps TRBD1 or TRBD2 (6 bases each). The CDR3 is 15 amino acids. From germline, CDR1 is SGHTA and CDR2 FQGNSA. Trimming took off 1 base at V and 7 bases at J, with 14 bases between the two ends. The CDR3 here is CASSLVWGARNEQFF. DNA for the CDR3: TGTGCCAGCAGCTTAGTTTGGGGGGCCAGGAATGAGCAGTTCTTC.

The V and J genes are TRBV27 and TRBJ1-1, with D possibly TRBD1 on 5 matching bases. The CDR3 consists of 15 residues. Germline V gives CDR1 MNHEY, CDR2 SMNVEV (reference sequence). Trimming stripped 6 bases from V and 0 bases from J, with 14 bases between. This chain's CDR3 is CASSPRVGVNTEAFF. CDR3 DNA sequence: TGTGCCAGCAGCCCCCGGGTAGGGGTGAACACTGAAGCTTTCTTT.

CDR3 nucleotides: TGTGCCAGCAGTTTAAAGTGGGCAGCCCAAGAGACCCAGTACTTC. Its protein product is CASSLKWAAQETQYF. The chain links TRBV27 to TRBJ2-5; D gene ambiguous. The CDR3 totals 15 residues. Germline CDR1 is MNHEY and CDR2 is SMNVEV (reference sequence). Trimming left V 2 bases short and J 1 base short, with 11 bases between.

The rearrangement links TRBV10-1 to TRBJ1-3, with 8 bases that match TRBD1. Germline CDR1 and CDR2: WNHNN and SYGVQD (reference sequence). With V trimmed by 0 bases and J by 4 bases, 8 bases remained unmatched. The CDR3 has 17 amino acids. In nucleotides, the CDR3 is TGCGCCAGCAGTGAGTCGAATTACGGGACAGGAGGAAACACCATATATTTT. Translating it yields CASSESNYGTGGNTIYF.

This clone was counted once. The chain uses TRBV14 and TRBJ2-5, with 8 bases identical to TRBD2. CDR1 and CDR2 from the germline V gene are SGHDN and FVKESK. After removal of 2 bases from V and 7 bases from J, the junction contained 6 bases not matched to a gene. The CDR3 consists of 14 residues. CDR3 region: CASSQIGTRVTQYF. The CDR3 DNA follows: TGTGCCAGCAGCCAAATCGGGACTAGGGTGACCCAGTACTTC. Full variable domain (rest looked up from reference TRBV14 and TRBJ2-5): EAGVTQFPSHSVIEKGQTVTLRCDPISGHDNLYWYRRVMGKEIKFLLHFVKESKQDESGMPNNRFLAERTGGTYSTLKVQPAELEDSGVYFCASSQIGTRVTQYFGPGTRLLVL.

V and J are TRBV7-2 and TRBJ2-2; D not certain. This CDR3 is built from 15 residues. V was trimmed by 3 bases and J by 0 bases, leaving 8 bases between them. Per germline, CDR1 SGHTA and CDR2 FQGNSA. This CDR3 is CASSLVLSNTGELFF. CDR3 nucleotide sequence: TGTGCCAGCAGCTTGGTACTATCGAACACCGGGGAGCTGTTTTTT.

The chain carries TRBV6-5 and TRBJ2-6; no firm D call. The CDR3 runs 15 residues. Trimming left V 7 bases short and J 1 base short, with 11 bases between. Germline CDR1 is MNHEY and CDR2 is SVGAGI. The CDR3 spells CASIKSTSGANVLTF. CDR3 nucleotide sequence: TGTGCCAGCATTAAGTCGACGTCTGGGGCCAACGTCCTGACTTTC.

This chain joins TRBV7-9 and TRBJ1-1; 8 positions match TRBD1. This CDR3 is built from 14 residues. Germline V gene lookup returns CDR1 SEHNR and CDR2 FQNEAQ (reference sequence). After removal of 2 bases from V and 4 bases from J, the junction contained 3 bases not matched to a gene. This CDR3 is CASSLRGQGTEAFF. CDR3 DNA sequence: TGTGCCAGCAGCTTACGAGGACAGGGCACTGAAGCTTTCTTT.

This sequence joins TRBV7-2 and TRBJ1-3, with D tentatively TRBD1 (5 bases). Trimming stripped 6 bases from V and 0 bases from J, with 15 bases between. CDR1 and CDR2 (germline): SGHTA, FQGNSA. CDR3 size: 16 residues. CDR3 nucleotide sequence: TGTGCCAGCAGTTTTACAGGCCCTAGCTCTGGAAACACCATATATTTT. Translating gives CASSFTGPSSGNTIYF.

The genes are TRBV4-3 and TRBJ1-5; D call uncertain. Germline V CDR1 and CDR2: LGHNA, YSLEER. This CDR3 comprises 17 residues. Trimming left V 0 bases short and J 0 bases short, with 12 bases between. CDR3 in DNA: TGCGCCAGCAGCCAAGAACTAAAGACATATAGCAATCAGCCCCAGCATTTT. Translating it yields CASSQELKTYSNQPQHF.

Points on this clone: The CDR3 end shows no conserved phenylalanine or tryptophan, and so a read error is likely. The DNA is omitted, as the CDR3 cannot be located on it reliably, and the CDR3 follows TCRdb's listing. This sequence joins TRBV5-4 and TRBJ1-1. The CDR3 is 14 residues long, ends included. Germline-derived CDR1 and CDR2 are SGHNT and YYREEE (reference sequence). The CDR3 sequence is CASSPDMTADLEVL.

The gene calls are TRBV15 and TRBJ1-4; D unclear. CDR1 is LNHNV, CDR2 YYDKDF, per germline (reference sequence). This CDR3 comprises 17 residues. Trimming cost V 5 bases and J 0 bases, with 16 bases left between them. The CDR3 here is CATSSGSSWATNEKLFF. The CDR3 DNA follows: TGTGCCACCAGCTCCGGGTCGTCCTGGGCAACTAATGAAAAACTGTTTTTT.

This chain links TRBV5-1 with TRBJ2-1; D may match TRBD1 or TRBD2 (6 bases each). Trimming pared 1 base from V and 0 bases from J, leaving 14 bases between. This CDR3 has 17 residues. Germline-derived CDR1 and CDR2 are SGHRS and YFSETQ. For the CDR3, the DNA is TGCGCCAGCAGCTTGATCGGGGGCGGTAGCTCCTACAATGAGCAGTTCTTC. Protein product: CASSLIGGGSSYNEQFF.

The chain couples TRBV10-3 to TRBJ2-3; the D call may be TRBD1 or TRBD2 (5 bases each). V dropped 3 bases and J dropped 4 bases, with 20 bases sitting between them. The V gene's germline CDR1 is ENHRY and CDR2 SYGVKD. The CDR3 has 17 residues. This CDR3 reads CAISDETRGSGADTQYF. The CDR3 coding sequence is TGTGCCATCAGTGACGAAACGAGGGGCTCTGGGGCAGATACGCAGTATTTT.